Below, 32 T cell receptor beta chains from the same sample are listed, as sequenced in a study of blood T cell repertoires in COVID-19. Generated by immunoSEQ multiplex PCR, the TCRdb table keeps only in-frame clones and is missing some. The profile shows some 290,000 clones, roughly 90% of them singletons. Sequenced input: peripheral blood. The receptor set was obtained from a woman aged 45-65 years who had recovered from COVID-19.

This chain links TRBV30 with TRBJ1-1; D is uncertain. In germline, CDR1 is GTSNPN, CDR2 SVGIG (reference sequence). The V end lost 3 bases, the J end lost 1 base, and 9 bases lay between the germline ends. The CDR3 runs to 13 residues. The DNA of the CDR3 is TGTGCCTGGAGCGCATCCGGGAACACTGAAGCTTTCTTT. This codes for CAWSASGNTEAFF. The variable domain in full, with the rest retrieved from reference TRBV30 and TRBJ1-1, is SQTIHQWPATLVQPVGSPLSLECTVEGTSNPNLYWYRQAAGRGLQLLFYSVGIGQISSEVPQNLSASRPQDRQFILSSKKLLLSDSGFYLCAWSASGNTEAFFGQGTRLTVV.

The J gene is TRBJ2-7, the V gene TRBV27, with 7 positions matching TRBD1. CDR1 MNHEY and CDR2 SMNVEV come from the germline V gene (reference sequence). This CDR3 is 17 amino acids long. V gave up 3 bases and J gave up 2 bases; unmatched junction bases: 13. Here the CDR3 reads CASSLYAVRTGPYEQYF. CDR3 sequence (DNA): TGTGCCAGCAGTTTGTACGCGGTTAGGACAGGACCCTACGAGCAGTACTTC.

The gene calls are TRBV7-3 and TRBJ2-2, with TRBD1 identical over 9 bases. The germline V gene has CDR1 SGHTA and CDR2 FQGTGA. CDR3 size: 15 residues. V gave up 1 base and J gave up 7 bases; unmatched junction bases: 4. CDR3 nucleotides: TGTGCCAGCAGCTTAAGTAGGGACAGGGTCGGGGAGCTGTTTTTT. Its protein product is CASSLSRDRVGELFF.

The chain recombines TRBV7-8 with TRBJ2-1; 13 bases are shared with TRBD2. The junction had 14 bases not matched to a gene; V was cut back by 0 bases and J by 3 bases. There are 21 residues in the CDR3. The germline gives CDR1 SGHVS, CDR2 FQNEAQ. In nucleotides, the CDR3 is TGTGCCAGCAGCTTAGCGCGAGCGGGGACTAGCGGGGAATTTGTCTACAATGAGCAGTTCTTC. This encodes CASSLARAGTSGEFVYNEQFF.

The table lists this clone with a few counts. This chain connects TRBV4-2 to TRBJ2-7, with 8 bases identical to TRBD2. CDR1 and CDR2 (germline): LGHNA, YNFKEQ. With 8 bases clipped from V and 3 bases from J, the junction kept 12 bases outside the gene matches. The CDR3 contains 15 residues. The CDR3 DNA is TGTGCCAGCTCCCCACGGGCGCGGGGGGACTACGAGCAGTACTTC. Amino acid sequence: CASSPRARGDYEQYF.

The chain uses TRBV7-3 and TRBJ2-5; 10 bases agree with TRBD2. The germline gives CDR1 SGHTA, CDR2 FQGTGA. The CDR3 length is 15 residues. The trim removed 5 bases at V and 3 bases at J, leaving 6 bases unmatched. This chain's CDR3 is CASSQAGGIEETQYF. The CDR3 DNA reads TGTGCCAGCAGCCAAGCGGGAGGGATCGAAGAGACCCAGTACTTC.

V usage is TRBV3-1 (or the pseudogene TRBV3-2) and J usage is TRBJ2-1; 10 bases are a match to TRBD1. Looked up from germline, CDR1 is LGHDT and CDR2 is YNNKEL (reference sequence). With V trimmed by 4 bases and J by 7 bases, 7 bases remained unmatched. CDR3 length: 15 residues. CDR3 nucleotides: TGTGCCAGCAGCCTCCAGGGACAGGGGTTTAATGAGCAGTTCTTC. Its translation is CASSLQGQGFNEQFF.

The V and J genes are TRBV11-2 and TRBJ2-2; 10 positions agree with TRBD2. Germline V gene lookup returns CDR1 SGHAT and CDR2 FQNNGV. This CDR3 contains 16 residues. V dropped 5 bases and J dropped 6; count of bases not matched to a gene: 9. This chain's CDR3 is CASSLRSSGSAGELFF. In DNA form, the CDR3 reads TGTGCCAGCAGCCTCAGATCTAGCGGGAGTGCCGGGGAGCTGTTTTTT.

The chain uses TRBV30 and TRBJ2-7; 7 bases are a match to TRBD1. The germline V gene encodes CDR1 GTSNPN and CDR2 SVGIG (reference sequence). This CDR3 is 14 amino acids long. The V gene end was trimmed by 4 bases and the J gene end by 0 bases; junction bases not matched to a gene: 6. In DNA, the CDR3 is TGTGCCTGGAAAGGGACAGTTAGCTCCTACGAGCAGTACTTC. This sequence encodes CAWKGTVSSYEQYF.

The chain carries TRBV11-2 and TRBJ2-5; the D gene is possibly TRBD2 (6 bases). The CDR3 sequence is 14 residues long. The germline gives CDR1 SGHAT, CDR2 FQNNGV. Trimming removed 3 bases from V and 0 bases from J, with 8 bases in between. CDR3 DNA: TGTGCCAGCAGCTTCCGGGACTACCAAGAGACCCAGTACTTC. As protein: CASSFRDYQETQYF.

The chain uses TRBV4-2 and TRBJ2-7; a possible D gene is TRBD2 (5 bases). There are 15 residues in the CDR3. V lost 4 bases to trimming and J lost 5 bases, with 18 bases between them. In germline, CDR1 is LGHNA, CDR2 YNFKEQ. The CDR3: CASSREPGAGHEQYF. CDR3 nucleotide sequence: TGTGCCAGCAGCCGCGAGCCCGGTGCGGGCCACGAGCAGTACTTC.

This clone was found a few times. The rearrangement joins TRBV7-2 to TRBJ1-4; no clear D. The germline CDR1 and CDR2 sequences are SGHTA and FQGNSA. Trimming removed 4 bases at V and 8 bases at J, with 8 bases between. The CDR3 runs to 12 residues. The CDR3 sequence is CASSWTGEKLFF. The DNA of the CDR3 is TGTGCCAGCAGCTGGACTGGAGAAAAACTGTTTTTT.

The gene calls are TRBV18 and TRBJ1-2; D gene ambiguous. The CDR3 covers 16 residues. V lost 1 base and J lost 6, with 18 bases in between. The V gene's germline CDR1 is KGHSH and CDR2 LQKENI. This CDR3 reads CASSPRAGRNSNGYTF. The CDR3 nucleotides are TGTGCCAGCTCACCACGGGCAGGAAGAAATAGTAATGGCTACACCTTC.

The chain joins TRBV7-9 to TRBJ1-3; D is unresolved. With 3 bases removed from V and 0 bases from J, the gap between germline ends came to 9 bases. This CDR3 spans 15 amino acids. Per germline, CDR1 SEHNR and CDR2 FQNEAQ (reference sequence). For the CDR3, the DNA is TGTGCCAGCAGCTTTACAGTGGCCTCTGGAAACACCATATATTTT. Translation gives CASSFTVASGNTIYF.

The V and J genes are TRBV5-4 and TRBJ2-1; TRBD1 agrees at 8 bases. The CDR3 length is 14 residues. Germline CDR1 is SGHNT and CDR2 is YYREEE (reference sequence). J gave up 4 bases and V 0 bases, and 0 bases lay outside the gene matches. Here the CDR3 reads CASSLGDRYNEQFF. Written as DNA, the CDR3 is TGTGCCAGCAGCTTGGGGGACAGGTACAATGAGCAGTTCTTC.

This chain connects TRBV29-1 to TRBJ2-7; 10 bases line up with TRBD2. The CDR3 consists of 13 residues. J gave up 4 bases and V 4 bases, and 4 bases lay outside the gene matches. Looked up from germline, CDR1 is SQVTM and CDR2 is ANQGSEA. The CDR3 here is CSVGASGSYEQYF. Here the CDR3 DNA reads TGCAGCGTTGGGGCTAGCGGGAGTTACGAGCAGTACTTC.

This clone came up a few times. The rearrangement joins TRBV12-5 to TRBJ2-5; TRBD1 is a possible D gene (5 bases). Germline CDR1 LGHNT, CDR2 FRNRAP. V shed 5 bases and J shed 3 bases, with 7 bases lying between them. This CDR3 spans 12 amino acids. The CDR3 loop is CASGDRKETQYF. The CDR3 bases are TGTGCTAGTGGTGACAGAAAAGAGACCCAGTACTTC.

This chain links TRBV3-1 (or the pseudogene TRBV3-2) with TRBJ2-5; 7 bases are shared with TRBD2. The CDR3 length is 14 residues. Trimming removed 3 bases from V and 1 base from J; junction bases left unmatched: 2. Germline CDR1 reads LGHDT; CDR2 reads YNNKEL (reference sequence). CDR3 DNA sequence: TGTGCCAGCAGCCAGGGACTACCCCAAGAGACCCAGTACTTC. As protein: CASSQGLPQETQYF.

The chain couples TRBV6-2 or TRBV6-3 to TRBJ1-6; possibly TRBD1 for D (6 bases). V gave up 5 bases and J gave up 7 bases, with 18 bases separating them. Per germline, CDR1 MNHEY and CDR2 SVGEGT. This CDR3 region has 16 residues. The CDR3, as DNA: TGTGCCAGCAGTCCCTTGTCGGGGGGCAGGAATTCACCCCTCCACTTT. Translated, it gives CASSPLSGGRNSPLHF.

The chain's CDR3 is CASSRGEALNTEAFF. For the CDR3, the DNA is TGTGCCAGCAGCCGGGGGGAAGCACTGAACACTGAAGCTTTCTTT. The chain employs TRBV5-5 and TRBJ1-1; weak D call: TRBD1 (5 bases). Germline V CDR1 and CDR2: SGHKS, YYEKEE (reference sequence). CDR3 length equals 15 residues. V lost 4 bases and J 0 bases, leaving 13 bases between the germline ends.

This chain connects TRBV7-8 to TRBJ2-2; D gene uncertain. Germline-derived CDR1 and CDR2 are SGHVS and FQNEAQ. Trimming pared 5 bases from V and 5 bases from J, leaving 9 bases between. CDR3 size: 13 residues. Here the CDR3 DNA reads TGTGCCAGCAGCCCAGGTCGTACCGGGGAGCTGTTTTTT. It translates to CASSPGRTGELFF.

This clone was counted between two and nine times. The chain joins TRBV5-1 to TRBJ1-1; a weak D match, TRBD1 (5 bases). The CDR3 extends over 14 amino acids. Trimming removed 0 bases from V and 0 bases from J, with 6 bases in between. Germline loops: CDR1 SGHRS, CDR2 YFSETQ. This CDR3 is CASSLGQMNTEAFF. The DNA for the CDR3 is TGCGCCAGCAGCTTGGGACAGATGAACACTGAAGCTTTCTTT.

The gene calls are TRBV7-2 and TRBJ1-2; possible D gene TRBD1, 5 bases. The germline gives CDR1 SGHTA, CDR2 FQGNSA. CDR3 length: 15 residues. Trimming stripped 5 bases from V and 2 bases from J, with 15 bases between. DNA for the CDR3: TGTGCCAGCAGCCGTAGTGGACGGGGGAACTATGGCTACACCTTC. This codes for CASSRSGRGNYGYTF.

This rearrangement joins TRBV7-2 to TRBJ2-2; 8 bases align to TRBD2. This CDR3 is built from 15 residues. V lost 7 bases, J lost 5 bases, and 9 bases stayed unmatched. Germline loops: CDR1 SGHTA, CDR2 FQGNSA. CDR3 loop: CASIRPGLVTGELFF. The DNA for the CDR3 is TGTGCCAGCATACGTCCGGGACTAGTTACCGGGGAGCTGTTTTTT.

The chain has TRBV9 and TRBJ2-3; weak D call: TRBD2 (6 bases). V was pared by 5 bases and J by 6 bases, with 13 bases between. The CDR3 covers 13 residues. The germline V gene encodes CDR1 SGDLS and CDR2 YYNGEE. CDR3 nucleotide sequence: TGTGCCAGCAGTGAATCCGCGGGGGATACGCAGTATTTT. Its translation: CASSESAGDTQYF. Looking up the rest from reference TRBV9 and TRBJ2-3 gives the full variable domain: DSGVTQTPKHLITATGQRVTLRCSPRSGDLSVYWYQQSLDQGLQFLIQYYNGEERAKGNILERFSAQQFPDLHSELNLSSLELGDSALYFCASSESAGDTQYFGPGTRLTVL.

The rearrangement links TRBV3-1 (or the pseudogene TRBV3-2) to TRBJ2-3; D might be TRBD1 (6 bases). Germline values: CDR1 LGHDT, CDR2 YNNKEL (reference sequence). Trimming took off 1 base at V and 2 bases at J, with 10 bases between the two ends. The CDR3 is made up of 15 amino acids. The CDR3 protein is CASSQVDRFTDTQYF. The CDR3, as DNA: TGTGCCAGCAGCCAAGTGGACAGATTCACAGATACGCAGTATTTT.

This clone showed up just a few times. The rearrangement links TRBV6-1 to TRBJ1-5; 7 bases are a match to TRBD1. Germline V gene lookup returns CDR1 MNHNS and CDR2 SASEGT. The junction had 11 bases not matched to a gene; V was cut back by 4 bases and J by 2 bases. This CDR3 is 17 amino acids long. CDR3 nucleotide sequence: TGTGCCAGCAGTGCTATGGGTGGACAGGCTGGCAATCAGCCCCAGCATTTT. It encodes CASSAMGGQAGNQPQHF.

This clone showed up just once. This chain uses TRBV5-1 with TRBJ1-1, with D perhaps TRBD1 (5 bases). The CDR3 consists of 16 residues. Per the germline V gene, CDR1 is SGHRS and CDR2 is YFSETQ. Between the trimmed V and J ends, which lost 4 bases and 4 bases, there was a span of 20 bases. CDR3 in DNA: TGCGCCAGCAGCCTGGGAAATACAGGCGGTTCCACTGAAGCTTTCTTT. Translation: CASSLGNTGGSTEAFF.

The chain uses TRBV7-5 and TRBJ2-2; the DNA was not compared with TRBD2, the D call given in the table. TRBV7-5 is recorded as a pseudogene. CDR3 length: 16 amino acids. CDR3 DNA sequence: TGTGCCAGAAGCTTAGGAGGACTAGCATTTTCCGGGGAGCTGTTTTTT. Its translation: CARSLGGLAFSGELFF.

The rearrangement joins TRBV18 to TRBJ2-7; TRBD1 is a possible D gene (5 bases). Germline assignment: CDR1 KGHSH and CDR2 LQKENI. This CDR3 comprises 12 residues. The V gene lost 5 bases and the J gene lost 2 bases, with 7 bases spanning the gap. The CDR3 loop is CASSEGAYEQYF. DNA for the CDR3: TGTGCCAGCTCAGAAGGGGCCTACGAGCAGTACTTC.

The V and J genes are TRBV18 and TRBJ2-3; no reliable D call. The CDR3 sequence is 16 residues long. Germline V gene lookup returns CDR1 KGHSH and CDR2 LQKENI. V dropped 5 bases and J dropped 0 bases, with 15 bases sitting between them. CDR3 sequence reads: CASSSSLPTSTDTQYF. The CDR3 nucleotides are TGTGCCAGCTCATCCTCTTTGCCCACTAGCACAGATACGCAGTATTTT.

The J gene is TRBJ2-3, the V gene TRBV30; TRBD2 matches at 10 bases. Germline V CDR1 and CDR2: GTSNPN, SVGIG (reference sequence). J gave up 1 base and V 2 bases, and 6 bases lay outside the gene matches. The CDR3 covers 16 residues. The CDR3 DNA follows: TGTGCCTGGAGTCATAGCGGGAGGAGGGGCACAGATACGCAGTATTTT. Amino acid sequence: CAWSHSGRRGTDTQYF.